The clone carrying this T cell receptor (beta chain) is judged medium-sized (0.01 to 0.1%). Its antigen is not known. These data originate in a study of spatial heterogeneity in lung cancer. The sample's time point: sample taken at primary tumor resection. Points from the study as a whole: Tumor mutation counts were tracked by expanded intratumoral alpha and beta TCR counts.

TCRdb independently ran MiXCR on the 5' RACE reads; one entry per CDR3 protein. The sample yields more than 2,000 distinct CDR3 sequences, approximately 15% seen once. Material: lung tumor tissue, obtained at surgery. The TCR was taken from a male donor with early-stage non-small cell lung cancer.

The CDR3 region has the DNA TGTGCCAGCAGTTTTGATTTACGGGGGCTCCTCCACTTT. It specifies CASSFDLRGLLHF. The chain has TRBV27 and TRBJ1-6; weak D call: TRBD1 (6 bases). Per the germline V gene, CDR1 is MNHEY and CDR2 is SMNVEV (reference sequence). V was clipped by 3 bases and J by 15 bases, with 15 bases between them. CDR3 length: 13 residues.